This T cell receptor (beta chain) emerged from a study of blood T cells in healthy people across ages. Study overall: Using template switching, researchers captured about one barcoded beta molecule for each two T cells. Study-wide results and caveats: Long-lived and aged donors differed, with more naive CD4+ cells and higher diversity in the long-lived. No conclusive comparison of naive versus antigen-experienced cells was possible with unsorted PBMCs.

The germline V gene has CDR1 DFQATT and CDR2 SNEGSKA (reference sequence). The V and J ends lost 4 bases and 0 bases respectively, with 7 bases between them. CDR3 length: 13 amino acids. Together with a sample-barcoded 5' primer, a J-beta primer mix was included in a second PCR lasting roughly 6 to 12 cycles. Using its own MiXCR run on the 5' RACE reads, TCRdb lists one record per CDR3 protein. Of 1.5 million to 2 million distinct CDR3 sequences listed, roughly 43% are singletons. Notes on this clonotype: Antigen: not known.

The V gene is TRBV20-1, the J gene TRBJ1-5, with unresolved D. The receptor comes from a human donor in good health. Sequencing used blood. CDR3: CSANTYSNQPQHF. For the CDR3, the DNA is TGCAGTGCTAACACCTATAGCAATCAGCCCCAGCATTTT.